This T cell receptor beta chain was sequenced in a study of T cell responses to AZD1222 COVID-19 vaccine. Broader study findings: In all cases, repertoires were sampled only after the peak T cell response. Reports indicate that nearly half of spike-specific TCRs are directed at unmutated variant regions. CD4 TCRs associated with vaccination spanned spike, dominating at 160-218 and 743-854.

A word on this clone: The antigen is undetermined.

Measured with immunoSEQ multiplex PCR; TCRdb has only the in-frame clones, and not every one. The sample has approximately 130,000 clones, roughly 92% seen once. The CDR3 runs to 16 residues. CDR1 is SGHRS and CDR2 is YFSETQ in the germline V gene. The V gene end was trimmed by 1 base and the J gene end by 7 bases; junction bases not matched to a gene: 10. The TCR originated in an adult who received the AZD1222 COVID-19 vaccine. This sample comprised peripheral blood, obtained 28 days after the second AZD1222 dose. This chain joins TRBV5-1 and TRBJ1-4, with 7 nucleotides matching TRBD1. CDR3 in amino acids: CASSLPSLQGSEKLFF. In DNA form, the CDR3 reads TGCGCCAGCAGCTTGCCCTCCCTACAGGGGAGTGAAAAACTGTTTTTT.